Reported below is one T cell receptor beta chain. Its antigen is unknown. The germline CDR1 and CDR2 sequences are ENHRY and SYGVKD. This CDR3 is 15 amino acids long. V was trimmed by 2 bases and J by 1 base, leaving 12 bases between them. This table comes from immunoSEQ multiplex PCR, and its TCRdb copy is limited to in-frame clones, with some not included. There are about 110,000 clones in the sample; approximately 94% occur only once, and under 0.3% lies in the top ten. The data derive from a study of graft-versus-host responses after intestinal transplantation. The chain has TRBV10-3 and TRBJ2-7; D possibly corresponds to TRBD1 (6 bases). The clonotype comes from a human donor who was the organ donor for an intestinal transplant. The specimen comprised unstimulated CD4+ T cells sorted from spleen or lymph node cells, sampled before transplant. The CDR3 reads CAISETGTPSYEQYF. Written as DNA, the CDR3 is TGTGCCATCAGTGAGACCGGGACACCTTCCTACGAGCAGTACTTC.